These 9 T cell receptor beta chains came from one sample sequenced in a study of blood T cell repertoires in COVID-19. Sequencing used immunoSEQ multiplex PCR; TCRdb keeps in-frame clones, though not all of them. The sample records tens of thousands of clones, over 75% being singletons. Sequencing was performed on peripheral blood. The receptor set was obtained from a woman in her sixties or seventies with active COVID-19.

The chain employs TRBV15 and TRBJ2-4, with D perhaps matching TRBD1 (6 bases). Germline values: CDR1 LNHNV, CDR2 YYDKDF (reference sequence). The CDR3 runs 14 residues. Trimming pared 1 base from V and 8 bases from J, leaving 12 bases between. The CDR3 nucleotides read TGTGCCACCAGCAGAGCCCAGGGGTCGTACATTCAGTACTTC. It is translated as CATSRAQGSYIQYF.

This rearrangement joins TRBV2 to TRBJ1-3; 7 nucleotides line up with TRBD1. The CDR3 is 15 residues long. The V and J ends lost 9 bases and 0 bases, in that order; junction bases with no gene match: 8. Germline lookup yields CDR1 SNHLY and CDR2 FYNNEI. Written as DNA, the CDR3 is TGTGCCAGGGCCACAGGGGCTTTCTCTGGAAACACCATATATTTT. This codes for CARATGAFSGNTIYF.

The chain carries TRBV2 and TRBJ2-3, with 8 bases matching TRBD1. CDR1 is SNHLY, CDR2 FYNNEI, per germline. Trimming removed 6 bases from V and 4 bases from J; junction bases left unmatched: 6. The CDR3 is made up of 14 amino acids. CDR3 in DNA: TGTGCCAGCAGCGGACAGGGAAATGCAGATACGCAGTATTTT. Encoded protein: CASSGQGNADTQYF.

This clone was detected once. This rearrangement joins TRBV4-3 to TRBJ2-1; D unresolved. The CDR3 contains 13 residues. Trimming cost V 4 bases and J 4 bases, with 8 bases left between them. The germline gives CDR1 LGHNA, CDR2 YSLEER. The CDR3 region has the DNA TGCGCCAGCAGCCGAGAACAGTACAATGAGCAGTTCTTC. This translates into CASSREQYNEQFF.

The CDR3 DNA reads TGCGCCAGCAGCTCCCAGGGGGCGCAAGGAAACACCATATATTTT. This sequence encodes CASSSQGAQGNTIYF. The V and J genes are TRBV5-1 and TRBJ1-3; 8 nucleotides align to TRBD1. Germline CDR1 is SGHRS and CDR2 is YFSETQ. Losses at the gene ends were 3 bases for V and 4 bases for J; bases not matched to a gene: 6. The CDR3 extends over 15 amino acids.

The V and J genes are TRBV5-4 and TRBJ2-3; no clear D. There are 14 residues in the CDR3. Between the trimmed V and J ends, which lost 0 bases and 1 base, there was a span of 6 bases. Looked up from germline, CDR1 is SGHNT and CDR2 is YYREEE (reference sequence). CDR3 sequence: CASSLGQRTDTQYF. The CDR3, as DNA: TGTGCCAGCAGCTTGGGACAACGCACAGATACGCAGTATTTT.

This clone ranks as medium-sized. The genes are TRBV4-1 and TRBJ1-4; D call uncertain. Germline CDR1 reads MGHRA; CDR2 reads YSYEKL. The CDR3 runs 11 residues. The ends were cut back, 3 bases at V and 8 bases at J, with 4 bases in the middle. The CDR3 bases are TGCGCCAGCAGCCACCGGGAAAAACTGTTTTTT. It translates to CASSHREKLFF.

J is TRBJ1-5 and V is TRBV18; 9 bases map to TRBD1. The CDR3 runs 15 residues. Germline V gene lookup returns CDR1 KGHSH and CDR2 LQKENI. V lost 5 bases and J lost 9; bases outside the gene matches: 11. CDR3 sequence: CASSSTGQGFAPQHF. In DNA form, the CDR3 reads TGTGCCAGCTCATCCACGGGACAGGGTTTTGCGCCCCAGCATTTT.

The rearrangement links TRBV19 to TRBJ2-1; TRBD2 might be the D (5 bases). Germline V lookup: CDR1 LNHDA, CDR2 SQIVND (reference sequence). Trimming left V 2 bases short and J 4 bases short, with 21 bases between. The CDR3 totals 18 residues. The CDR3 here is CASSILRPGIRKYNEQFF. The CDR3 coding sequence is TGTGCCAGTAGTATACTGCGCCCCGGGATCCGAAAGTACAATGAGCAGTTCTTC.